This T cell receptor (beta chain) was captured by sequencing in a study of naive and memory T cell subsets. Details on this clonotype: What it binds is not known.

Study-wide points: Clonotypes are single alpha or beta chains, not paired receptors.

The V gene lost 6 bases and the J gene lost 0 bases, with 9 bases spanning the gap. This CDR3 has 13 amino acids. CDR1 SQVTM and CDR2 ANQGSEA come from the germline V gene. Both TRBC1 and TRBC2 were covered by a beta constant-region primer of two equimolar oligonucleotides. Nested alpha and beta constant-region primers with the SP2 primer drove four PCR rounds on ligated cDNA. TCRdb reanalysed the UMI-ligation and nested PCR reads using MiXCR and keeps one entry per CDR3 protein. The sample includes 20,000 to 25,000 distinct CDR3 sequences, 7% to 10% seen only once; the top ten take about 20%. Sequenced input: central memory CD8+ T cells from blood. V is TRBV29-1 and J is TRBJ2-1; D gene uncertain. The TCR sequence derives from a human donor in good health. The CDR3 loop is CSVDGNSYNEQFF. CDR3 sequence (DNA): TGCAGCGTAGATGGGAACTCCTACAATGAGCAGTTCTTC.